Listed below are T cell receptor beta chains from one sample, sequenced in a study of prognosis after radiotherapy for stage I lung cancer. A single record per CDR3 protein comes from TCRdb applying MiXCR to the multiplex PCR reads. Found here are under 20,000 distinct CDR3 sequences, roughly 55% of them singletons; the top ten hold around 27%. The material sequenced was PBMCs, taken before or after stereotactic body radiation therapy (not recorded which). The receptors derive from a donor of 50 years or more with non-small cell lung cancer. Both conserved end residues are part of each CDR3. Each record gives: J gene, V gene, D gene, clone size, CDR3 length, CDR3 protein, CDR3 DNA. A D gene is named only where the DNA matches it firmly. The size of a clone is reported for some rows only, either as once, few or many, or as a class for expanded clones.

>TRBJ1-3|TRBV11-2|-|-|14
CASSYRVSGNTIYF
TGTGCCAGCAGCTACAGGGTTTCTGGAAACACCATATATTTT
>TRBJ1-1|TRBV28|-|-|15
CASSLGDSLRTQAFF
TGTGCCAGCAGTTTAGGGGATTCCCTAAGGACTCAAGCTTTCTTT
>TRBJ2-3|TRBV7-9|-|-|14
CASSFGIPADTQYF
TGTGCCAGCAGCTTCGGGATACCAGCAGATACGCAGTATTTT
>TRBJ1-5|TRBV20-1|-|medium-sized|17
CSAREAQAAGQNQPQHF
TGCAGTGCTAGAGAGGCCCAGGCGGCAGGGCAAAATCAGCCCCAGCATTTT
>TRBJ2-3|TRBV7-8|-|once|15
CASSSPRVHADTQYF
TGTGCCAGCAGCTCCCCTCGGGTTCATGCAGATACGCAGTATTTT
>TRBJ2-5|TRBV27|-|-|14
CASRKTVREETQYF
TGTGCCAGCAGAAAGACAGTCCGCGAAGAGACCCAGTACTTC
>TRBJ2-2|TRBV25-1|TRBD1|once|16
CASSAPGTGGVGELFF
TGTGCCAGCAGTGCCCCCGGGACAGGGGGAGTCGGGGAGCTGTTTTTT
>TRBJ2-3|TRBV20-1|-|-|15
CSARGWQGATDTQYF
TGCAGTGCTAGAGGTTGGCAGGGAGCCACAGATACGCAGTATTTT
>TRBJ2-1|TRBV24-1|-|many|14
CATSASGGHNEQFF
TGTGCCACCAGTGCCTCAGGGGGGCACAATGAGCAGTTCTTC
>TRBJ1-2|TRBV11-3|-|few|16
CASSLEGRQSNYGYTF
TGTGCCAGCAGCTTAGAGGGTCGACAGTCTAACTATGGCTACACCTTC
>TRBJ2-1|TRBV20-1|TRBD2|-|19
CSAFLTGTSGSGSYNEQFF
TGCAGTGCTTTCCTCACCGGGACTAGCGGGAGTGGGTCCTACAATGAGCAGTTCTTC
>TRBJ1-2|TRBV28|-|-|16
CASSRGGSWRNYGYTF
TGTGCCAGCAGCCGCGGTGGTTCCTGGCGAAACTATGGCTACACCTTC
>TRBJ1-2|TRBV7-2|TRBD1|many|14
CASSLGQGGYGYTF
TGTGCCAGCAGCTTAGGACAGGGAGGGTATGGCTACACCTTC
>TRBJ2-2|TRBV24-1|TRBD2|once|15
CATSDRTSGTGELFF
TGTGCCACCAGTGACAGGACTAGCGGCACCGGGGAGCTGTTTTTT
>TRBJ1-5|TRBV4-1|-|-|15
CASSQDGIPQQPQHF
TGCGCCAGCAGCCAAGATGGGATCCCCCAGCAGCCCCAGCATTTT
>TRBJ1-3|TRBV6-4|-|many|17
CASSWGAGTTSGNTIYF
TGTGCCAGCAGTTGGGGGGCAGGGACGACCTCTGGAAACACCATATATTTT
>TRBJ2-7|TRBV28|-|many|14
CASSFLGSAYEQYF
TGTGCCAGCAGTTTTTTGGGGTCTGCCTACGAGCAGTACTTC
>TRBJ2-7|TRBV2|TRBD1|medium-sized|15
CASSEDGQGPYEQYF
TGTGCCAGCAGTGAAGATGGACAGGGGCCCTACGAGCAGTACTTC
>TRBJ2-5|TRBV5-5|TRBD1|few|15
CASSQTTGVQETQYF
TGTGCCAGCAGCCAAACCACAGGGGTACAAGAGACCCAGTACTTC
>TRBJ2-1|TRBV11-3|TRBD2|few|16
CASSPRTSGTYNEQFF
TGTGCCAGCAGCCCTAGGACTAGCGGAACCTACAATGAGCAGTTCTTC
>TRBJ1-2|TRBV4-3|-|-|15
CASSQGPGGTYGYTF
TGCGCCAGCAGCCAAGGGCCGGGGGGAACCTATGGCTACACCTTC
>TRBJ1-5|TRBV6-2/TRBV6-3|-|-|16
CASSYPYDGRNQPQHF
TGTGCCAGCAGTTACCCCTATGATGGGAGGAATCAGCCCCAGCATTTT